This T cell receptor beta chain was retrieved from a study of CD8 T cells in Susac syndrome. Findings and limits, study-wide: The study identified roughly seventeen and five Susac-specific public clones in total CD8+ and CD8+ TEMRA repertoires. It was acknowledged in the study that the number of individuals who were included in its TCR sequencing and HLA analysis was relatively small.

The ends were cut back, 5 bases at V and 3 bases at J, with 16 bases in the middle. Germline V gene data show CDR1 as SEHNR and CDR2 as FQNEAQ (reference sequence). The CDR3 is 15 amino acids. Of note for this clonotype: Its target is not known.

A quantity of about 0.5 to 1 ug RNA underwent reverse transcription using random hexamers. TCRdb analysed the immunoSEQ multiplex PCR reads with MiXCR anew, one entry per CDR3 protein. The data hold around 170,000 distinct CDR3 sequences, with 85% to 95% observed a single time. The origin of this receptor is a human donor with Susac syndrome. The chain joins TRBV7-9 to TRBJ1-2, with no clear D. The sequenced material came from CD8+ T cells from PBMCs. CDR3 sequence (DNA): TGTGCCAGCAGCCCCGGTCGGCGAAGAGACTATGGCTACACCTTC. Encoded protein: CASSPGRRRDYGYTF.